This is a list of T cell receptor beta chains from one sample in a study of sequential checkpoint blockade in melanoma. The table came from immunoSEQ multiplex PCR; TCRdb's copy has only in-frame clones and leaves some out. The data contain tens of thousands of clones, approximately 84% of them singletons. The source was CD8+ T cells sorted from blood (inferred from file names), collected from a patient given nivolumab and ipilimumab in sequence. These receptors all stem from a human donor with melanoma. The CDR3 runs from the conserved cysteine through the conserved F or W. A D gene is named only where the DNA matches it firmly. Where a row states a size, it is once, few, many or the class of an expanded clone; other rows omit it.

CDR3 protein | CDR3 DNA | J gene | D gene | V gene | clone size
CASSFGGGYSYNEQFF | TGTGCCAGCAGTTTTGGGGGAGGATATTCCTACAATGAGCAGTTCTTC | TRBJ2-1 | - | TRBV27 | -
CASSLGQGGYEQYF | TGTGCCAGCAGCTTGGGGCAGGGTGGGTACGAGCAGTACTTC | TRBJ2-7 | - | TRBV5-6 | -
CASSVENRGPGDTQYF | TGTGCCAGCAGCGTAGAAAACAGGGGGCCGGGAGATACGCAGTATTTT | TRBJ2-3 | TRBD1 | TRBV9 | -
CASSDTRDYTGELFF | TGCGCCAGCAGTGATACTCGGGATTACACCGGGGAGCTGTTTTTT | TRBJ2-2 | - | TRBV10-1 | -
CASSLGDRTYEQYF | TGCGCCAGCAGCTTAGGTGACAGGACCTACGAGCAGTACTTC | TRBJ2-7 | - | TRBV5-1 | -
CASKTGTSQFF | TGTGCCAGTAAAACCGGGACTTCTCAGTTCTTC | TRBJ2-1 | - | TRBV19 | -
CATSDTAYEQYF | TGTGCCACCAGCGATACAGCCTACGAGCAGTACTTC | TRBJ2-7 | - | TRBV15 | -
CSVVAGEQYF | TGCAGCGTTGTCGCGGGGGAGCAGTACTTC | TRBJ2-7 | - | TRBV29-1 | few
CAISDPSRDRYQETQYF | TGTGCCATCAGTGACCCGTCCCGGGACAGGTACCAAGAGACCCAGTACTTC | TRBJ2-5 | TRBD1 | TRBV10-3 | -
CASSGLRRGASGDSYEQYF | TGTGCCAGCAGCGGCCTGAGGAGAGGGGCTAGCGGGGACTCCTACGAGCAGTACTTC | TRBJ2-7 | TRBD2 | TRBV7-9 | -
CASSNGWDTEAFF | TGTGCCAGCAGCAACGGGTGGGACACTGAAGCTTTCTTT | TRBJ1-1 | - | TRBV5-4 | few
CATSPSPDEQFF | TGTGCCACCAGTCCTAGCCCCGATGAGCAGTTCTTC | TRBJ2-1 | - | TRBV15 | -
CASSLVTALIYEQYF | TGTGCCAGCAGCTTAGTCACTGCCCTCATCTACGAGCAGTACTTC | TRBJ2-7 | - | TRBV11-2 | -
CATSRDLAILQESGELFF | TGTGCCACCAGCAGAGATCTGGCTATACTACAGGAGTCCGGGGAGCTGTTTTTT | TRBJ2-2 | - | TRBV15 | -
CASSLAGSTGELFF | TGTGCCAGCAGTTTAGCGGGAAGCACCGGGGAGCTGTTTTTT | TRBJ2-2 | - | TRBV27 | -
CASSMVGGNQPQHF | TGTGCCAGTAGTATGGTAGGGGGCAATCAGCCCCAGCATTTT | TRBJ1-5 | - | TRBV19 | few
CASSFALGAGTEAFF | TGTGCCAGCAGTTTTGCCTTAGGGGCCGGGACTGAAGCTTTCTTT | TRBJ1-1 | - | TRBV27 | -
CAISESWLAGGSVTDTQYF | TGTGCCATCAGTGAGTCGTGGCTAGCGGGGGGATCGGTCACAGATACGCAGTATTTT | TRBJ2-3 | TRBD2 | TRBV10-3 | once
CASSIPEHNEQFF | TGTGCCAGCAGCATACCGGAGCACAATGAGCAGTTCTTC | TRBJ2-1 | - | TRBV11-2 | few
CASSWAGGSSYNEQFF | TGTGCCAGTAGTTGGGCGGGAGGGAGCTCCTACAATGAGCAGTTCTTC | TRBJ2-1 | TRBD2 | TRBV19 | -
CASSGPRSSYNTDTQYF | TGTGCCAGCAGCGGGCCTAGGTCCTCATACAACACAGATACGCAGTATTTT | TRBJ2-3 | - | TRBV9 | -
CASSLVGHLLYEQYF | TGTGCCAGCAGCTTAGTGGGGCACCTACTCTACGAGCAGTACTTC | TRBJ2-7 | - | TRBV7-9 | -
CASSLSDYNEQFF | TGTGCCAGCAGCTTGAGCGATTACAATGAGCAGTTCTTC | TRBJ2-1 | - | TRBV7-2 | -
CASSLFQGQGVHEQFF | TGTGCCAGCAGCTTATTCCAGGGACAGGGCGTCCATGAGCAGTTCTTC | TRBJ2-1 | TRBD1 | TRBV7-9 | -
CASSFGGRLYEQYF | TGTGCCAGCAGCTTCGGGGGGCGCCTATACGAGCAGTACTTC | TRBJ2-7 | - | TRBV5-8 | -
CASSERRVGGANEQFF | TGTGCCAGCAGTGAAAGAAGAGTCGGGGGGGCTAATGAGCAGTTCTTC | TRBJ2-1 | TRBD2 | TRBV2 | -
CASEGQETYEQYF | TGTGCCAGCGAGGGACAAGAGACGTACGAGCAGTACTTC | TRBJ2-7 | - | TRBV2 | -
CASSPNRGQNEAFF | TGCGCCAGCAGCCCCAACAGGGGGCAAAATGAAGCTTTCTTT | TRBJ1-1 | TRBD1 | TRBV4-1 | -
CASSIARDFPSPLHF | TGTGCCAGTAGTATAGCACGGGACTTTCCCTCACCCCTCCACTTT | TRBJ1-6 | - | TRBV19 | few
CASSQTGVGMYEQYF | TGTGCCAGCAGCCAAACAGGGGTAGGAATGTACGAGCAGTACTTC | TRBJ2-7 | TRBD1 | TRBV14 | -
CASSQAPAGDDTQYF | TGCGCCAGCAGCCAAGCCCCAGCGGGGGATGATACGCAGTATTTT | TRBJ2-3 | TRBD2 | TRBV4-1 | once
CASSPDRGIFDQPQHF | TGCGCCAGCAGCCCGGACAGGGGGATATTTGATCAGCCCCAGCATTTT | TRBJ1-5 | TRBD1 | TRBV4-1 | -
CASSRGQGADEQFF | TGCGCCAGCAGCCGTGGACAGGGTGCAGATGAGCAGTTCTTC | TRBJ2-1 | TRBD1 | TRBV5-1 | -
CASSPGLRQGHEGNQPQHF | TGTGCCAGCAGCCCAGGGCTGAGACAGGGGCATGAGGGCAATCAGCCCCAGCATTTT | TRBJ1-5 | TRBD1 | TRBV7-9 | -
CASSPGGFTEAFF | TGTGCCAGCAGCCCCGGAGGGTTCACTGAAGCTTTCTTT | TRBJ1-1 | - | TRBV7-3 | once
CASSQDSSNYGYTF | TGTGCCAGCAGCCAGGACAGTTCTAACTATGGCTACACCTTC | TRBJ1-2 | - | TRBV5-6 | -
CASSSAARDRNTEAFF | TGTGCCAGCAGCTCCGCCGCCCGGGACAGGAACACTGAAGCTTTCTTT | TRBJ1-1 | TRBD1 | TRBV13 | -
CASSLTGGNQPQHF | TGTGCCAGCAGTTTAACAGGGGGCAATCAGCCCCAGCATTTT | TRBJ1-5 | TRBD1 | TRBV27 | -
CASSGVGTGGYGYTF | TGTGCCAGCAGCGGGGTAGGGACAGGGGGTTATGGCTACACCTTC | TRBJ1-2 | TRBD1 | TRBV9 | -
CASSFTGGMDYGYTF | TGCGCCAGCAGCTTTACAGGGGGTATGGACTATGGCTACACCTTC | TRBJ1-2 | TRBD1 | TRBV5-1 | -
CASSFFAGVEAFF | TGTGCCAGCAGCTTCTTTGCGGGGGTTGAAGCTTTCTTT | TRBJ1-1 | - | TRBV7-8 | few
CASSQVGACNQPQHF | TGCGCCAGCAGCCAAGTGGGGGCTTGCAATCAGCCCCAGCATTTT | TRBJ1-5 | - | TRBV4-1 | -
CASSPYRTSNTGELFF | TGTGCCAGCAGCCCGTACAGGACATCGAACACCGGGGAGCTGTTTTTT | TRBJ2-2 | - | TRBV5-5 | -
CASSGQGAMYDTEAFF | TGTGCCAGCAGTGGACAGGGGGCTATGTATGACACTGAAGCTTTCTTT | TRBJ1-1 | TRBD1 | TRBV6-1 | -
CAWSVARGGYTEAFF | TGTGCCTGGAGTGTGGCACGGGGGGGCTACACTGAAGCTTTCTTT | TRBJ1-1 | - | TRBV30 | few
CASSGPQTPSGRPYEQYF | TGTGCCAGTAGCGGCCCACAAACTCCTAGCGGGAGGCCCTACGAGCAGTACTTC | TRBJ2-7 | TRBD2 | TRBV19 | few
CASSFRTSPYEQYF | TGCGCCAGCAGCTTCCGGACAAGTCCCTACGAGCAGTACTTC | TRBJ2-7 | - | TRBV5-1 | -
CASSLPGGDEKLFF | TGTGCCAGCAGTTTACCGGGAGGGGATGAAAAACTGTTTTTT | TRBJ1-4 | - | TRBV28 | -
CASTGTGELFF | TGTGCCAGCACGGGCACCGGGGAGCTGTTTTTT | TRBJ2-2 | - | TRBV27 | -
CASSLDLGATEAFF | TGCGCCAGCAGCTTGGACTTGGGGGCCACTGAAGCTTTCTTT | TRBJ1-1 | - | TRBV5-1 | -